This record concerns one TCR beta chain sequence. Those who participated ranged in age from about 18 to 89 years and resided in approximately 26 US areas. V was cut by 2 bases and J by 1 base, with 7 bases left in between. The V gene's germline CDR1 is SGHRS and CDR2 YFSETQ. This CDR3 has 15 amino acids. This sample was included in a study of blood T cell repertoires in COVID-19. Looking at the study overall: Samples taken during acute and convalescent COVID-19 were collected in the United States, Italy and Spain. From T cells, B-cell-depleted T cells, or PBMCs came the material, which was cDNA or gDNA.

Original analysis: Counts of nucleated cells, estimated from reference gene primer amplification, were obtained. Clones were sequenced by immunoSEQ multiplex PCR, and TCRdb holds only the in-frame ones, with some missing. The V and J calls and clone size come from that table; D and trimming were worked out from the DNA. The sample shows a few hundred thousand clones, more than 75% of them seen only once. The sequence was collected from a woman aged 40 to 50 with acute COVID-19. Sequenced: PBMCs or T cells enriched from blood (not recorded which). The chain combines TRBV5-1 with TRBJ2-6; D remains ambiguous. CDR3: CASSFAISGANVLTF. As DNA, the CDR3 is TGCGCCAGCAGCTTTGCGATATCTGGGGCCAACGTCCTGACTTTC.